The 8 T cell receptor beta chains reported below all come from one sample, sequenced in a study of blood T cell repertoires in COVID-19. The repertoire was sequenced with immunoSEQ multiplex PCR; TCRdb's copy has only in-frame clones and lacks some. The sample lists around 170,000 clones; more than 85% were seen once. Input material: peripheral blood. The receptors were gathered from a man aged 60-69 years with COVID-19, enrolled during active disease.

This clone was recorded once. The V gene is TRBV6-2 or TRBV6-3, the J gene TRBJ1-5; TRBD1 might be the D (5 bases). From germline, CDR1 is MNHEY and CDR2 SVGEGT. This CDR3 contains 15 residues. V lost 6 bases, J lost 3 bases, and 15 bases lay in between. In DNA form, the CDR3 reads TGTGCCAGCAGCTGGTCGGGACTGAACAATCAGCCCCAGCATTTT. This encodes CASSWSGLNNQPQHF.

The V gene is TRBV4-3, the J gene TRBJ2-7, with a tentative D call TRBD1 (5 bases). The germline V and J ends were trimmed by 0 bases and 0 bases, with 15 bases remaining between them. CDR1 LGHNA and CDR2 YSLEER come from the germline V gene. This CDR3 has 17 residues. CDR3 protein: CASSQDLRGASSYEQYF. CDR3 sequence (DNA): TGCGCCAGCAGCCAAGATCTTCGTGGGGCTAGCTCCTACGAGCAGTACTTC.

This chain uses TRBV12-3 or TRBV12-4 with TRBJ1-5, with 10 bases lining up with TRBD1. J lost 8 bases, V lost 6 bases, and 4 bases had no gene match. CDR3 length equals 13 residues. The CDR3 is CASRTGGWEPQHF. CDR3 nucleotides: TGTGCCAGCAGGACAGGGGGCTGGGAGCCCCAGCATTTT.

The CDR3 here is CASSLDRAYGYTF. The CDR3 nucleotides read TGTGCCAGCAGTCTCGACAGGGCCTATGGCTACACCTTC. The chain links TRBV28 to TRBJ1-2; 7 bases are a match to TRBD1. V lost 5 bases to trimming and J lost 4 bases; unmatched junction nucleotides: 4. Germline CDR1 MDHEN, CDR2 SYDVKM. This CDR3 has 13 amino acids.

J is TRBJ2-2 and V is TRBV7-3; 8 bases map to TRBD1. CDR3 length: 18 residues. V lost 0 bases to trimming and J lost 5 bases; unmatched junction nucleotides: 11. Per germline, CDR1 SGHTA and CDR2 FQGTGA. In DNA, the CDR3 is TGTGCCAGCAGCTTAACGGATCTTGGACAGGGAATAACCGGGGAGCTGTTTTTT. This sequence encodes CASSLTDLGQGITGELFF.

A single count supports this clone. This sequence joins TRBV7-9 and TRBJ1-6; no definite D call. In germline, CDR1 is SEHNR, CDR2 FQNEAQ (reference sequence). There are 13 residues in the CDR3. The ends were cut back, 1 base at V and 8 bases at J, with 6 bases in the middle. CDR3 DNA sequence: TGTGCCAGCAGCTTAGTTCCTGATTCACCCCTCCACTTT. This translates into CASSLVPDSPLHF.

The rearrangement links TRBV9 to TRBJ1-5; 8 bases agree with TRBD1. Unmatched junction bases numbered 8, after V lost 0 bases and J lost 3 bases. The germline V gene has CDR1 SGDLS and CDR2 YYNGEE. The CDR3 has 17 amino acids. For the CDR3, the DNA is TGTGCCAGCAGCGTAGGGGCTGGACAGGGAGTCAATCAGCCCCAGCATTTT. Translating gives CASSVGAGQGVNQPQHF. Full variable domain (rest looked up from reference TRBV9 and TRBJ1-5): DSGVTQTPKHLITATGQRVTLRCSPRSGDLSVYWYQQSLDQGLQFLIQYYNGEERAKGNILERFSAQQFPDLHSELNLSSLELGDSALYFCASSVGAGQGVNQPQHFGDGTRLSIL.

This chain uses TRBV6-5 with TRBJ2-1, with TRBD1 matching 7 bases. V shed 6 bases and J 4 bases; nucleotides not matched to a gene: 3. The CDR3 is 13 residues long. Germline V gives CDR1 MNHEY, CDR2 SVGAGI. CDR3 residues: CASRRGPYNEQFF. In DNA form, the CDR3 reads TGTGCCAGCAGGAGGGGGCCGTACAATGAGCAGTTCTTC.